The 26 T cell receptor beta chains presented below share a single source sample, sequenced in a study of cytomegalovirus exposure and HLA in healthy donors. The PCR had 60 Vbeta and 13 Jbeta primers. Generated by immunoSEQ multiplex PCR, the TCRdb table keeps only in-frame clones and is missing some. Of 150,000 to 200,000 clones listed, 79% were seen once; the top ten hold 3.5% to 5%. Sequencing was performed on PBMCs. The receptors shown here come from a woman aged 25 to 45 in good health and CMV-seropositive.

CDR3 bases: TGTGCCAGCAGCTTTGGTTCGGGACTAGGAGATACGCAGTATTTT. Its protein product is CASSFGSGLGDTQYF. J is TRBJ2-3 and V is TRBV11-3; the match to TRBD2 covers 8 bases. This CDR3 is 15 amino acids long. CDR1 is SGHNT and CDR2 is YENEEA in the germline V gene. J gave up 5 bases and V 3 bases, and 7 bases lay outside the gene matches. The whole variable domain, filled in from reference TRBV11-3 and TRBJ2-3, reads EAGVVQSPRYKIIEKKQPVAFWCNPISGHNTLYWYLQNLGQGPELLIRYENEEAVDDSQLPKDRFSAERLKGVDSTLKIQPAELGDSAVYLCASSFGSGLGDTQYFGPGTRLTVL.

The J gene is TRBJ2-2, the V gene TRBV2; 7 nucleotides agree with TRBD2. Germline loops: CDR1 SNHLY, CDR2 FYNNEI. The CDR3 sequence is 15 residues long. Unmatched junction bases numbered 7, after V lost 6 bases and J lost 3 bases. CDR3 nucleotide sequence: TGTGCCAGCAGCGAGCGGGGTTATCACACCGGGGAGCTGTTTTTT. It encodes CASSERGYHTGELFF.

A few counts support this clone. The CDR3: CASSVNRAEGYTF. The CDR3 DNA reads as TGTGCCAGCAGCGTAAACAGGGCAGAGGGCTACACCTTC. This chain links TRBV6-1 with TRBJ1-2, with a weak D call TRBD1 (6 bases). This CDR3 is built from 13 residues. In germline, CDR1 is MNHNS, CDR2 SASEGT. V was trimmed by 6 bases and J by 8 bases, leaving 16 bases between them.

The CDR3 here is CASSLDLAGGETQYF. The CDR3 DNA reads as TGTGCCAGCAGCTTAGATCTGGCCGGCGGAGAGACCCAGTACTTC. The chain combines TRBV11-2 with TRBJ2-5; no reliable D call. Trimming shortened V by 0 bases and J by 4 bases, and 12 bases separated the two germline ends. Germline-derived CDR1 and CDR2 are SGHAT and FQNNGV. The CDR3 covers 15 residues. Together with reference TRBV11-2 and TRBJ2-5, the CDR3 gives the full variable domain: EAGVAQSPRYKIIEKRQSVAFWCNPISGHATLYWYQQILGQGPKLLIQFQNNGVVDDSQLPKDRFSAERLKGVDSTLKIQPAKLEDSAVYLCASSLDLAGGETQYFGPGTRLLVL.

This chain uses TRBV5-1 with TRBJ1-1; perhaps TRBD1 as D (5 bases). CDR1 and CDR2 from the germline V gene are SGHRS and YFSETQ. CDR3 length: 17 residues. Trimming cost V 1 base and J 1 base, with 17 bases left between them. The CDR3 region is CASSLRALQVRNTEAFF. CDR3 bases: TGCGCCAGCAGCTTGCGGGCCTTACAGGTTCGGAACACTGAAGCTTTCTTT.

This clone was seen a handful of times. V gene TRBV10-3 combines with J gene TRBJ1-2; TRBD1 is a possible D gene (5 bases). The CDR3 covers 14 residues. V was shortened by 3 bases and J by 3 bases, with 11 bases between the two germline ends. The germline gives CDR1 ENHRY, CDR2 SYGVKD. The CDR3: CAISEPGTHYGYTF. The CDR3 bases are TGTGCCATCAGTGAACCAGGGACTCACTATGGCTACACCTTC.

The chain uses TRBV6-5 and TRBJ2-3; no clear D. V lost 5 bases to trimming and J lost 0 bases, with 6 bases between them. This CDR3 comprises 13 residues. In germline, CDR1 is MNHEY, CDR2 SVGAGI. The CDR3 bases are TGTGCCAGCAGTCCCTACAGCACAGATACGCAGTATTTT. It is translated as CASSPYSTDTQYF.

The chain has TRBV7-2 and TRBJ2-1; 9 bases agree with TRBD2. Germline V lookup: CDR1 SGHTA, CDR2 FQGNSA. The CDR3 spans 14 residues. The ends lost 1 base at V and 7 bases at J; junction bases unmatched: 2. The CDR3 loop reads CASSLDLAGNEQFF. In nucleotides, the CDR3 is TGTGCCAGCAGCTTAGACCTAGCGGGAAATGAGCAGTTCTTC.

CDR3 DNA sequence: TGCGCCAGCAGCCAAGACGAGACAGGGGCTGGCTACACCTTC. This codes for CASSQDETGAGYTF. This chain joins TRBV4-3 and TRBJ1-2; 8 nucleotides match TRBD1. J was trimmed by 7 bases and V by 0 bases; bases with no gene match: 4. Germline V CDR1 and CDR2: LGHNA, YSLEER. The CDR3 is 14 amino acids.

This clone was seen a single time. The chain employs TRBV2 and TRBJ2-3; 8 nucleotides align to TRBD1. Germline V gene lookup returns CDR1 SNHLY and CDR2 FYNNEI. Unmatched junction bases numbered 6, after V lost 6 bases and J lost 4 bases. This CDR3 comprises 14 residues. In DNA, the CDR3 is TGTGCCAGCAGCTTCGGACAGGGAGCAGATACGCAGTATTTT. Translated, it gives CASSFGQGADTQYF.

The CDR3 bases are TGTGCCAGTAGTACAGGGGGCGCAGAGACCCAGTACTTC. Translated, it gives CASSTGGAETQYF. This chain uses TRBV19 with TRBJ2-5; 8 bases match TRBD1. Germline values: CDR1 LNHDA, CDR2 SQIVND (reference sequence). V lost 4 bases and J lost 4; bases outside the gene matches: 2. This CDR3 contains 13 residues.

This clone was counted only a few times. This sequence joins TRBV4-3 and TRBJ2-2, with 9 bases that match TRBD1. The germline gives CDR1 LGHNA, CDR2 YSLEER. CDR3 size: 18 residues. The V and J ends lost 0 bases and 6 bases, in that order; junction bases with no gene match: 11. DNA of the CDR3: TGCGCCAGCAGCCAAGATTTGGCGGGACAGGGAGCCGCCGGGGAGCTGTTTTTT. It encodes CASSQDLAGQGAAGELFF.

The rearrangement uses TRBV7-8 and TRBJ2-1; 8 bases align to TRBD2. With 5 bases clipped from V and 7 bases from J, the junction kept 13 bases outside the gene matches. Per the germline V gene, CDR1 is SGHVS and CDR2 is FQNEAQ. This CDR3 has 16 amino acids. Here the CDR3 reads CASSRGPGGPRNEQFF. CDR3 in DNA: TGTGCCAGCAGCCGGGGACCGGGAGGGCCTCGTAATGAGCAGTTCTTC.

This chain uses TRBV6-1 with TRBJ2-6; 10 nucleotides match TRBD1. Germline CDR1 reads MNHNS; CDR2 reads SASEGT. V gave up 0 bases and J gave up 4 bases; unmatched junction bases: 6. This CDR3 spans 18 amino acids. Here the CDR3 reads CASSEAGQGNWGANVLTF. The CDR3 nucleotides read TGTGCCAGCAGTGAAGCGGGACAGGGGAATTGGGGGGCCAACGTCCTGACTTTC.

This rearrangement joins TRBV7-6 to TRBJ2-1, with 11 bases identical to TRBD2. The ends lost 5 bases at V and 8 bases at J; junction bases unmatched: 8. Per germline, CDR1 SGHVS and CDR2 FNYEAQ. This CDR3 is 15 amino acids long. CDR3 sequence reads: CASSPRGLAVYEQFF. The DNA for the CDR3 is TGTGCCAGCAGCCCTAGGGGACTAGCGGTCTATGAGCAGTTCTTC.

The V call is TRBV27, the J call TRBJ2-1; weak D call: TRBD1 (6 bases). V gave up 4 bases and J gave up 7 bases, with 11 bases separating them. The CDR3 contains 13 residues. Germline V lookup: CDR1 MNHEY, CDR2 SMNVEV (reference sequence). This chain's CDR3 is CASSSGQLNEQFF. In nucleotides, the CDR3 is TGTGCCAGCAGTTCCGGACAGTTGAATGAGCAGTTCTTC.

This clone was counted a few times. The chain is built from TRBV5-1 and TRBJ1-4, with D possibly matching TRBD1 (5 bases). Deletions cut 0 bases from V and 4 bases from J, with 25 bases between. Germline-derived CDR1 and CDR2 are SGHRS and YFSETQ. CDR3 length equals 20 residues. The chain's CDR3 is CASSLGLRVPMGQDNEKLFF. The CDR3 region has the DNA TGCGCCAGCAGCTTGGGCCTTAGGGTTCCTATGGGGCAGGATAATGAAAAACTGTTTTTT.

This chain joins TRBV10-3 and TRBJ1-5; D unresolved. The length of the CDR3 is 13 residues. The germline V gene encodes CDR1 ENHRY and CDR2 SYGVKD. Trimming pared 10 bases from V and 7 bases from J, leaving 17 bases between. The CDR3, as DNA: TGTGCCACCCGGCTTTCGACGGGGCAGCCCCAGCATTTT. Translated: CATRLSTGQPQHF.

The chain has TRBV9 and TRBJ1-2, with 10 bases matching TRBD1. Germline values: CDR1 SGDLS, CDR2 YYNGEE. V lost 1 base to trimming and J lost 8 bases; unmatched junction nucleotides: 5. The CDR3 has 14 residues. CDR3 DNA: TGTGCCAGCAGCGTAACGGGACAGGGGAACGGCTACACCTTC. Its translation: CASSVTGQGNGYTF.

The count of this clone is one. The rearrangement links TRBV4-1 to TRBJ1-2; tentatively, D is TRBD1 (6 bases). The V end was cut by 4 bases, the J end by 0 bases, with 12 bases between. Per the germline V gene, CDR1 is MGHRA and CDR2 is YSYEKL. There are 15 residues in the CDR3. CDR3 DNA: TGCGCCAGCAGCCTAACAGGGCAAGCTAACTATGGCTACACCTTC. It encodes CASSLTGQANYGYTF.

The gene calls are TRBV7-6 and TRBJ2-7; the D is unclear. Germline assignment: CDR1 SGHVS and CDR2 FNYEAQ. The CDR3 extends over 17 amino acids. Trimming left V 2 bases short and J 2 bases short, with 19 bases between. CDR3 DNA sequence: TGTGCCAGCAGCTTAAACAGTGCAGGCCTAAACCCCTACGAGCAGTACTTC. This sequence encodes CASSLNSAGLNPYEQYF.

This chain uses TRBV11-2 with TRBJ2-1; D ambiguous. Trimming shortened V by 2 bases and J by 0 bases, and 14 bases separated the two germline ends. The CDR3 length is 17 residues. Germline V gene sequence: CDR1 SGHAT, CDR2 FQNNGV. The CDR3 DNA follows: TGTGCCAGCAGCTTATACGCGGTGTCAAGCTCCTACAATGAGCAGTTCTTC. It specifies CASSLYAVSSSYNEQFF.

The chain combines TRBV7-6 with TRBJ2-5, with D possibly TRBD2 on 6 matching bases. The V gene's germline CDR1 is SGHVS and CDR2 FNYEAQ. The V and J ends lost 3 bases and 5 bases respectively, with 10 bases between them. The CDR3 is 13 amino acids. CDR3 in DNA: TGTGCCAGCAGCTTTAGTGGAGGGGAGACCCAGTACTTC. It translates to CASSFSGGETQYF.

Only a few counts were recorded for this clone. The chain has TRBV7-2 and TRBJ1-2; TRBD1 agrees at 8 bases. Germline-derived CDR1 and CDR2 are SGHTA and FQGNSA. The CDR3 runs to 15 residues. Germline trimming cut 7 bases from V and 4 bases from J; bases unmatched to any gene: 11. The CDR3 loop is CASNPDRGGFYGYTF. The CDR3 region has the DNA TGTGCCAGCAACCCCGACAGGGGCGGGTTCTATGGCTACACCTTC.

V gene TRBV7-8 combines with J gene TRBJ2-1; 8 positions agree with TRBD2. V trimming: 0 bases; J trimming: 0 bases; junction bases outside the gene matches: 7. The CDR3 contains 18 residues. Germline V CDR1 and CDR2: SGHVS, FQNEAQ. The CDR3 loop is CASSLAIGLAGSYNEQFF. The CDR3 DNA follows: TGTGCCAGCAGCTTAGCGATTGGGCTAGCGGGCTCCTACAATGAGCAGTTCTTC.

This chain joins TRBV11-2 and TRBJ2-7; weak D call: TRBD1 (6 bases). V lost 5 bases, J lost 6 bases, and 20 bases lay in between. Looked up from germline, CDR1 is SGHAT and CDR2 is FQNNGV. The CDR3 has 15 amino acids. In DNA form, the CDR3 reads TGTGCCAGCAGCCCCTGGACAGTAGAGCGACCCGAGCAGTACTTC. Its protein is CASSPWTVERPEQYF. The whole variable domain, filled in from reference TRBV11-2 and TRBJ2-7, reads EAGVAQSPRYKIIEKRQSVAFWCNPISGHATLYWYQQILGQGPKLLIQFQNNGVVDDSQLPKDRFSAERLKGVDSTLKIQPAKLEDSAVYLCASSPWTVERPEQYFGPGTRLTVT.